This T cell receptor beta chain comes out of a study of blood T cell repertoires in COVID-19. Study-wide background: Collection of acute and convalescent COVID-19 samples took place in the United States, Italy and Spain.

The ends lost 6 bases at V and 0 bases at J; junction bases unmatched: 7. The V gene's germline CDR1 is SNHLY and CDR2 FYNNEI. The CDR3 totals 19 residues. This table comes from immunoSEQ multiplex PCR, and its TCRdb copy is limited to in-frame clones, with some not included. The sample lists 250,000 to 350,000 clones, around 87% occurring once. The chain joins TRBV2 to TRBJ2-2; 16 nucleotides line up with TRBD2. The sequenced material came from peripheral blood. The receptor's source is a woman in her thirties who had recovered from COVID-19. The CDR3 is CASRGLAGGPFSNTGELFF. CDR3 nucleotide sequence: TGTGCCAGCAGGGGACTAGCGGGAGGGCCCTTTTCGAACACCGGGGAGCTGTTTTTT.